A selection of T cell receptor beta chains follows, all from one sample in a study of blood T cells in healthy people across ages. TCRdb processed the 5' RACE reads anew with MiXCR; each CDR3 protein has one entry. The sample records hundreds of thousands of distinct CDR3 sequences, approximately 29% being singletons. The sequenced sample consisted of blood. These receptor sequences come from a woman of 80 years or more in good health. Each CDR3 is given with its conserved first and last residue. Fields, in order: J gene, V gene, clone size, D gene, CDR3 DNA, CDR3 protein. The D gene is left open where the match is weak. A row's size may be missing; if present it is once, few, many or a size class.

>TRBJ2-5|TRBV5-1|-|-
TGCGCCAGCAGCTTGGAACGGATCAGTGAGCAGTACTTC
CASSLERISEQYF
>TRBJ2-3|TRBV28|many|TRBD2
TGTGCCAGCAGTTTATGGACTAGCGGGGTCCCAGATACGCAGTATTTT
CASSLWTSGVPDTQYF
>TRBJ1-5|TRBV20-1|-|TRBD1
TGCAGTGCTAGTGGGCAGGGGGATTATCAGCCCCAGCATTTT
CSASGQGDYQPQHF
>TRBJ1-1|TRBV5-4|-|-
TGTGCCAGCAGCTTGGAAGGGCGGGAAGCTTTCTTT
CASSLEGREAFF
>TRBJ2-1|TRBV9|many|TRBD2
TGTGCCAGCAGCGTCTCAGGGAGGGATTACAATGAGCAGTTCTTC
CASSVSGRDYNEQFF
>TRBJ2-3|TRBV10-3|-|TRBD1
TGTGCCATCAGGAGGACAGGAGACAACACAGATACGCAGTATTTT
CAIRRTGDNTDTQYF
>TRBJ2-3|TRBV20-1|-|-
TGCAGTGCTAGTGCTAGCGACGGGGATACGCAGTATTTT
CSASASDGDTQYF
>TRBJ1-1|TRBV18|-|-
TGTGCCAGCTCACCAGGGAGGACACTCCCGATGAACACTGAAGCTTTCTTT
CASSPGRTLPMNTEAFF
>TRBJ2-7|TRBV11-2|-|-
TGTGCCAGCAGCTTAGGTCGGGCATTCGACGAGCAGTACTTC
CASSLGRAFDEQYF
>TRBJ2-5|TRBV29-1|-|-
TGCAGCGCGGGTCTGGTCAGTCAAGAGACCCAGTACTTC
CSAGLVSQETQYF
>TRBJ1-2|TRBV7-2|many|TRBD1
TGTGCCAGCAGCCCCGACAGGGGGAGAGGCTACACCTTC
CASSPDRGRGYTF
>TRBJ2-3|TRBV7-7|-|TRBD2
TGTGCTAGCAGCTTCGGAGAGGGAGGGACAGATACGCAGTATTTT
CASSFGEGGTDTQYF
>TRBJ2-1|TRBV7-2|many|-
TGTGCCAGCAACAAAGCCGTCTTCGATGAGCAGTTCTTC
CASNKAVFDEQFF
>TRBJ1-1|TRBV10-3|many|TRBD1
TGTGCCATCAGACCTGGGACAGGGAACACTGAAGCTTTCTTT
CAIRPGTGNTEAFF
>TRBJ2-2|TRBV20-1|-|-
TGCAGTGCTAGAGGCCCGGGACCCGGGGAGCTGTTTTTT
CSARGPGPGELFF
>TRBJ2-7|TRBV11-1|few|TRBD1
TGTGCCAGCAGCTTAGTCTTTACAGGGGGCGCGTACAATGAGCAGTACTTC
CASSLVFTGGAYNEQYF
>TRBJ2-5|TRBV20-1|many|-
TGCAGTGCTGGGCCAGGGGGGGAGACCCAGTACTTC
CSAGPGGETQYF
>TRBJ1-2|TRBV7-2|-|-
TGTGCCAGCAGCTTAGCGCCAGGGTGGCTTAACTATGGCTACACCTTC
CASSLAPGWLNYGYTF
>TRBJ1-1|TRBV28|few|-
TGTGCCAGCAGTTTAGGACACCGCAGCGCTGAAGCTTTCTTT
CASSLGHRSAEAFF
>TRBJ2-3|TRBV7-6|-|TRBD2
TGTGCCAGCAGCTCGGGGGGGCCTGTTAGCACAGATACGCAGTATTTT
CASSSGGPVSTDTQYF
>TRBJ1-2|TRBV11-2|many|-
TGTGCCAGCAGCAAAACCCTGGGAAATGGCTACACCTTC
CASSKTLGNGYTF
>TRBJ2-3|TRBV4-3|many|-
TGCGCCAGCAGCCAAAGTATGGTTACAGATACGCAGTATTTT
CASSQSMVTDTQYF
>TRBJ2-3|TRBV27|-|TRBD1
TGTGCCAGCAGTGCTGACAGGGGAAGGGGCACAGATACGCAGTATTTT
CASSADRGRGTDTQYF
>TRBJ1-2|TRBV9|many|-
TGTGCCAGCAGCGCCGTCGGGACAAACTATGGCTACACCTTC
CASSAVGTNYGYTF
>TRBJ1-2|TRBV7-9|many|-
TGTGCCAGCAGCACCGAGTTGCTTAACTATGGCTACACCTTC
CASSTELLNYGYTF
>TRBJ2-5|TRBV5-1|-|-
TGCGCCAGCAGCTTGGCCACTGGGGCGGAGACCCAGTACTTC
CASSLATGAETQYF
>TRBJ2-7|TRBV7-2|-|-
TGTGCCAGCAGCTACACCGGGCCATACGAGCAGTACTTC
CASSYTGPYEQYF
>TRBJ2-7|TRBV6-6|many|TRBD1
TGTGCCAGCAGAAACCGGGACAGACCCTACGAGCAGTACTTC
CASRNRDRPYEQYF
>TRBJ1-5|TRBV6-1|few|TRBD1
TGTGCCAGCAGTGGGAACAGGGGTGGCAATCAGCCCCAGCATTTT
CASSGNRGGNQPQHF
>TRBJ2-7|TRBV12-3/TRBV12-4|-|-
TGTGCCAGCAGTATAGGGGAGTCCGAGCAGTACTTC
CASSIGESEQYF
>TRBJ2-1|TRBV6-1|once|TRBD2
TGTGCCAGCAGTCCCGGACTAGCGGGAGGGCCCTACAATGAGCAGTTCTTC
CASSPGLAGGPYNEQFF
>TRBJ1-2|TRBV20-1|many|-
TGCAGTGCTGGGGGGACGGCTAACTATGGCTACACCTTC
CSAGGTANYGYTF
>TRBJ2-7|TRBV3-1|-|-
TGTGCCAGCAGCCTTATGCCGGGTCGAATCTACGAGCAGTACTTC
CASSLMPGRIYEQYF
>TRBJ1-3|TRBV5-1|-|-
TGCGCCAGCAGCCCAGGCCCCTCGGCCGGAAACACCATATATTTT
CASSPGPSAGNTIYF
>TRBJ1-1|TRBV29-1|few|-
TGCAGCGTTGAGGCTGCTATGAACACTGAAGCTTTCTTT
CSVEAAMNTEAFF
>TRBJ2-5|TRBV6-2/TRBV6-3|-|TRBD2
TGTGCCAGCAGTCCGGGACTAGCGGGGGGGCTAGGCAATGAGCAGTACTTC
CASSPGLAGGLGNEQYF
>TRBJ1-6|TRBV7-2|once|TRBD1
TGTGCCAGCAGCGCCGGGACAGGGGGTTATAATTCACCCCTCCACTTT
CASSAGTGGYNSPLHF
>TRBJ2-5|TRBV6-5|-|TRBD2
TGTGCCAGCAGTCCCCGAAAACTAGCGGGGTTAGAGACCCAGTACTTC
CASSPRKLAGLETQYF
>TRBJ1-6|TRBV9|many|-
TGTGCCAGCAGCGTACAGGGGACGAATTCACCCCTCCACTTT
CASSVQGTNSPLHF
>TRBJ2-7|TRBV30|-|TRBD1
TGTGCCTGGAGTTCTCCAGGGGGCGTGAGGTACTTC
CAWSSPGGVRYF
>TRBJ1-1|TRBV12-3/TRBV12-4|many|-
TGTGCCAGCAGTGTTGCCGAGAACACTGAAGCTTTCTTT
CASSVAENTEAFF
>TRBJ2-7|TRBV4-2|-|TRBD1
TGTGCCAGCAGCGCTCGACAGGGGTTACAGGACGAGCAGTACTTC
CASSARQGLQDEQYF
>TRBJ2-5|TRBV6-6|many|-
TGTGCCAGCAGCCCCATAGGGGAGACCCAGTACTTC
CASSPIGETQYF
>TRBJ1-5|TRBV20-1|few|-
TGCAGTGCTAGCATTATGAGGGGCAATCAGCCCCAGCATTTT
CSASIMRGNQPQHF
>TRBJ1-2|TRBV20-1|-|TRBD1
TGCAGTGCTTTACCGGGACAGGGCTATGGCTACACCTTC
CSALPGQGYGYTF
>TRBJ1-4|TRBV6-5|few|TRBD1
TGTGCCAGCACCGCAGGGGGCTGGGCTAATGAAAAACTGTTTTTT
CASTAGGWANEKLFF
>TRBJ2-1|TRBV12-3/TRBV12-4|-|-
TGTGCCAGCAGCGTAGGTTGGGCGGATCTTGAGCAGTTCTTC
CASSVGWADLEQFF